This T cell receptor (beta chain) is from a study of blood T cells in healthy people across ages. Germline assignment: CDR1 SGHTA and CDR2 FQGNSA. The CDR3 spans 13 residues. Using a J-beta primer mix together with a sample-barcoded 5' primer, a second PCR was run for about 6 to 11 cycles. TCRdb called the 5' RACE reads again in MiXCR, with one record for every CDR3 protein. The data contain about 400,000 distinct CDR3 sequences, about 52% of them singletons. Comments on this clonotype: The junction shows a germline mismatch at one end, possibly a read error.

The sample was blood. The chain is built from TRBV7-2 and TRBJ2-5, with unresolved D. The better agreement between TRBJ2-1 and the DNA end casts doubt on the J call. This receptor was identified in a man in his 60s in good health. The CDR3 sequence is CVSSLGYQETQFF. CDR3 nucleotides: TGTGTCAGCAGCTTAGGGTACCAAGAGACCCAGTTCTTC.